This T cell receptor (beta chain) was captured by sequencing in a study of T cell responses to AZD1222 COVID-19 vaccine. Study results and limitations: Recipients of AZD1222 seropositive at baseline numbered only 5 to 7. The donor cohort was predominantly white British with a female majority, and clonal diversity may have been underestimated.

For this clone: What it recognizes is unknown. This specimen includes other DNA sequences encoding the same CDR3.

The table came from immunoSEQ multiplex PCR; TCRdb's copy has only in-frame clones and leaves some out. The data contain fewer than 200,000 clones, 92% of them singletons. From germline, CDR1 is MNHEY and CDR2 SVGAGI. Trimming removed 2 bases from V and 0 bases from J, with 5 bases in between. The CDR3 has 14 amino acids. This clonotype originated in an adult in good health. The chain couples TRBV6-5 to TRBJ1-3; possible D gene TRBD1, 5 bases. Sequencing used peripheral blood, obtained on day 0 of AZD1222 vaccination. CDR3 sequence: CASSYRGSGNTIYF. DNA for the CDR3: TGTGCCAGCAGTTACAGGGGCTCTGGAAACACCATATATTTT.